The entry below describes one TCR beta chain. The sample belongs to a study of cytomegalovirus exposure and HLA in healthy donors. Trimming pared 4 bases from V and 16 bases from J, leaving 17 bases between. Germline CDR1 and CDR2: DFQATT and SNEGSKA (reference sequence). This CDR3 is 11 amino acids long. The PCR ran on 60 Vbeta and 13 Jbeta primers. Sequencing was performed with immunoSEQ multiplex PCR; in TCRdb, only in-frame clones are kept and a portion is missing. Found here are some 110,000 clones, approximately 66% of them singletons; the top ten hold around 8.8%. This chain joins TRBV20-1 and TRBJ2-4; possible D gene TRBD2, 5 bases. The sequenced sample was PBMCs. The clonotype comes from a woman aged 40 to 50 in good health and CMV-seropositive. CDR3 nucleotide sequence: TGCAGTGCTAAGGTCCGGCTCGGGGTATACTTC. It encodes CSAKVRLGVYF.